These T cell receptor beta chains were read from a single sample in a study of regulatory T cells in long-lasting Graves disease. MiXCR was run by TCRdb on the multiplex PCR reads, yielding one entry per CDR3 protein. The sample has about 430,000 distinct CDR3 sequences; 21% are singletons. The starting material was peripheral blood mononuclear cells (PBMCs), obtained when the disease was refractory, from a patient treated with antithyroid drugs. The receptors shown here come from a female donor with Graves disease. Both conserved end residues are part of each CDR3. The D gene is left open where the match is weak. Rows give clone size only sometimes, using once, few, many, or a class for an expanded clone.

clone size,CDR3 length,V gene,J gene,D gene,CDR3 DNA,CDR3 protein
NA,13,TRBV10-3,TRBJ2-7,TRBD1,TGTGCCGTCGGATATGACAGGGCCTACGAGCAGTACTTC,CAVGYDRAYEQYF
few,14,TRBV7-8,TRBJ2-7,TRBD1,TGTGCCAGCAGCGTAGGGGACAGGTCCTACGAGCAGTACTTC,CASSVGDRSYEQYF
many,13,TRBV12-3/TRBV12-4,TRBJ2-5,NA,TGTGCCAGCAGTGAGTCGTACCAAGAGACCCAGTACTTC,CASSESYQETQYF
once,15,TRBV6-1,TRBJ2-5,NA,TGTGCCAGCAGTCCAACCCTGGGGTCCCAAGAGACCCAGTACTTC,CASSPTLGSQETQYF
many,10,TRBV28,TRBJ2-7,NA,TGTGCCAGCGGGAGGGGGGAGCAGTACTTC,CASGRGEQYF
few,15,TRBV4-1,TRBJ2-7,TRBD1,TGCGCCAGCAGCCAAGACCACAGGGGCTCCTACGAGCAGTACTTC,CASSQDHRGSYEQYF
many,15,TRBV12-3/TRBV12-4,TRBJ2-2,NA,TGTGCCAGCAGTTTAATTCTCGGCCTGTCCGGGGAGCTGTTTTTT,CASSLILGLSGELFF
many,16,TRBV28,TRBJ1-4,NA,TGTGCCAGCAGTCTTGAGGGGGGGGCCAAGAATGAAAAACTGTTTTTT,CASSLEGGAKNEKLFF
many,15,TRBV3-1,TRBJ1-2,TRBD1,TGTGCCAGCAGCCGTTCAGGGGGCCAGAGCTATGGCTACACCTTC,CASSRSGGQSYGYTF
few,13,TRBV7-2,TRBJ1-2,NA,TGTGCCAGCAGCAAAGACAGGCGTCAGGGCTACACCTTC,CASSKDRRQGYTF
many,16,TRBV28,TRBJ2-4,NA,TGTGCCAGCAGTCCTCCGTGGCGTTCGCCCAAAAACATTCAGTACTTC,CASSPPWRSPKNIQYF
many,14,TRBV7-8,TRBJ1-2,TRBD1,TGTGCCAGCAGCCCCCTTGGGAGGGGGCAGGGCTACACCTTC,CASSPLGRGQGYTF